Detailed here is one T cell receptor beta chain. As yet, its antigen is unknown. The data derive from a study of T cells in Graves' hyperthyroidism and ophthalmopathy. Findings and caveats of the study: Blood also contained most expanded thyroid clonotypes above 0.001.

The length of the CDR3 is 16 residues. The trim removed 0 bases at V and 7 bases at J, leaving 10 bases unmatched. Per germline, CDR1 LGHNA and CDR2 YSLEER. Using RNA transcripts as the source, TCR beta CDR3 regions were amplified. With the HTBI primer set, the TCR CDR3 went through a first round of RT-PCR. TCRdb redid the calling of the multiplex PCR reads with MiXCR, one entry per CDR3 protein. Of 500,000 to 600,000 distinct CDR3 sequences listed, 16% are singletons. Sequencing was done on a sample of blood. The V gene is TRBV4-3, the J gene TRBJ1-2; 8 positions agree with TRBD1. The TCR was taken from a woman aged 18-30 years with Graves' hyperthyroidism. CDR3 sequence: CASSQEVAGGGSGYTF. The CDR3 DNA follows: TGCGCCAGCAGCCAAGAAGTGGCAGGGGGCGGTTCTGGCTACACCTTC.